Below, 3 T cell receptor beta chains from the same sample are listed, as sequenced in a study of human T cells and chemical hapten exposure. Time point described: healthy volunteer bleed at 2 weeks. The study extracted total RNA from unfractionated whole blood. TCRdb independently ran MiXCR on the RACE reads; one entry per CDR3 protein. Among some 50,000 distinct CDR3 sequences listed, 4.3% were seen once. The sample comprised whole blood. These receptors were obtained from a female donor in good health. Some clones in this sample may be carry-over from other donors' samples.

This clonotype was detected ten times or more. The rearrangement joins TRBV20-1 to TRBJ2-3, with 10 bases fitting TRBD2. V was clipped by 4 bases and J by 0 bases; unmatched bases: 7. The length of the CDR3 is 16 residues. Per germline, CDR1 DFQATT and CDR2 SNEGSKA (reference sequence). In nucleotides, the CDR3 is TGCAGTGCTACCTCCGTTAGCGGGGGGAGCACAGATACGCAGTATTTT. It encodes CSATSVSGGSTDTQYF.

This clonotype came up many times. The chain joins TRBV7-2 to TRBJ2-3; TRBD2 aligns across 14 bases. The ends lost 2 bases at V and 0 bases at J; junction bases unmatched: 7. Per the germline V gene, CDR1 is SGHTA and CDR2 is FQGNSA. The CDR3 runs 19 residues. CDR3 coding DNA: TGTGCCAGCAGCTTAAGGACTAGCGGGGGGACTCTCAGCACAGATACGCAGTATTTT. The encoded protein is CASSLRTSGGTLSTDTQYF. Complete variable domain (other parts from reference TRBV7-2 and TRBJ2-3): GAGVSQSPSNKVTEKGKDVELRCDPISGHTALYWYRQSLGQGLEFLIYFQGNSAPDKSGLPSDRFSAERTGGSVSTLTIQRTQQEDSAVYLCASSLRTSGGTLSTDTQYFGPGTRLTVL.

This chain uses TRBV6-1 with TRBJ2-7; the match to TRBD1 covers 10 bases. The ends lost 0 bases at V and 8 bases at J; junction bases unmatched: 4. The germline V gene encodes CDR1 MNHNS and CDR2 SASEGT. This CDR3 has 14 amino acids. CDR3 loop: CASSEAGQGRKQYF. CDR3 DNA sequence: TGTGCCAGCAGTGAAGCGGGACAGGGGAGGAAGCAGTACTTC.